This record concerns one T cell receptor beta chain sequence. Its specificity is not known. The sample comes from a study of tumor-infiltrating lymphocytes in primary liver carcinoma. Study observations and caveats: Blood had a significantly lower top-250-clone fraction than tumors did (p = 0.039).

Unsorted whole blood yielded the blood RNA, and germline DNA was also extracted. cDNA specific to TCR beta was made from 500 ng of total RNA, with a constant-region primer employed for priming. It was through three nested multiplex PCR rounds of slightly modified ARM-PCR that TCR beta libraries arose. The first two PCR rounds used TRBV1-TRBV30 primers with a Cbeta primer, roughly 10 cycles each. TCRdb fed the multiplex PCR reads into MiXCR, producing one record per CDR3 protein. The sample lists around 170,000 distinct CDR3 sequences, 60% occurring once. Germline lookup yields CDR1 SGHAT and CDR2 FQNNGV. The CDR3 contains 13 residues. The V end lost 1 base, the J end lost 9 bases, and 10 bases lay between the germline ends.

The chain couples TRBV11-2 to TRBJ2-1; no definite D call. This TCR came from a man in his forties with primary liver carcinoma and hepatitis B virus infection. Sequenced input: peripheral blood. CDR3 DNA sequence: TGTGCCAGCAGCTTAGGGTCCGGAATTGAGCAGTTCTTC. Its translation: CASSLGSGIEQFF.